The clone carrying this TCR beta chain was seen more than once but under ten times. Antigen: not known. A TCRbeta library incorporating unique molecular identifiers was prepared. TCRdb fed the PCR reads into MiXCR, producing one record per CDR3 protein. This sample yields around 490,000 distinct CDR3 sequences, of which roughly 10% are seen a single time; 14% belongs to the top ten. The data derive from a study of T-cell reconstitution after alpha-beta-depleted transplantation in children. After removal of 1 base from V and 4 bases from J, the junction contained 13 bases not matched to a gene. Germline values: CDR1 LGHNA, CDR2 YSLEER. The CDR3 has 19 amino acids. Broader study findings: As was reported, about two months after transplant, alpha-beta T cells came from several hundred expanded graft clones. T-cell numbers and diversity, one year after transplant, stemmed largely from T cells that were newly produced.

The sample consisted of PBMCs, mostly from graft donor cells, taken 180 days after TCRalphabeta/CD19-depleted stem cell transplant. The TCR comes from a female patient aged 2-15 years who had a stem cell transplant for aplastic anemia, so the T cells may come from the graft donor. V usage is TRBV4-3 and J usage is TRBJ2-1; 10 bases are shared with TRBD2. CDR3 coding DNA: TGCGCCAGCAGCCAAGTGCCCCTAGCGGGAGAAATAGGTTACAATGAGCAGTTCTTC. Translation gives CASSQVPLAGEIGYNEQFF.